The T cell receptor (beta chain) described here comes from a study of identical twins. This clonotype was seen only a few times. V lost 3 bases to trimming and J lost 7 bases, with 16 bases between them. This CDR3 has 15 residues. Germline V gene lookup returns CDR1 SGHDT and CDR2 YYEEEE. TCRdb reanalysed the 5' RACE reads using MiXCR and keeps one entry per CDR3 protein. Here the sample spans just over 450,000 distinct CDR3 sequences, 14% being singletons. A further study also used this sample, focusing on yellow fever vaccine responses in identical twins.

The sequence was obtained from a woman between 18 and 30 years old in good health. J is TRBJ2-2 and V is TRBV5-6, with a tentative D call TRBD1 (6 bases). What was sequenced was CD4+ T cells sorted from blood. The CDR3 DNA reads as TGTGCCAGCAGCTCAAACCTACGAGGGGGCGGGGAGCTGTTTTTT. Translation: CASSSNLRGGGELFF. The full variable domain, completed using reference TRBV5-6 and TRBJ2-2, is DAGVTQSPTHLIKTRGQQVTLRCSPKSGHDTVSWYQQALGQGPQFIFQYYEEEERQRGNFPDRFSGHQFPNYSSELNVNALLLGDSALYLCASSSNLRGGGELFFGEGSRLTVL.